Shown below are 17 T cell receptor beta chains from a single sample sequenced in a study of blood T cell repertoires in COVID-19. Here immunoSEQ multiplex PCR was the method, and the copy in TCRdb shows in-frame clones only, minus some. The sample lists just over 300,000 clones, approximately 90% seen once, with approximately 2% in the top ten. Input material: peripheral blood. These receptors were collected from a man in his late teens or twenties with active or convalescent COVID-19.

The chain combines TRBV11-2 with TRBJ2-1; 8 bases agree with TRBD2. V shed 0 bases and J 4 bases; nucleotides not matched to a gene: 2. This CDR3 contains 15 residues. Germline CDR1 reads SGHAT; CDR2 reads FQNNGV. The CDR3 loop is CASSLDTGGYNEQFF. The CDR3 DNA sequence: TGTGCCAGCAGCTTAGATACGGGAGGGTACAATGAGCAGTTCTTC.

The J gene is TRBJ1-3, the V gene TRBV21-1. TRBV21-1 is a pseudogene locus. The CDR3 totals 15 residues. This chain's CDR3 is CASSKDGGVRNTIYF. CDR3 DNA sequence: TGTGCCAGCAGCAAAGATGGGGGGGTGCGAAACACCATATATTTT.

CDR3 loop: CASSPWTGNTGELFF. For the CDR3, the DNA is TGTGCCAGCAGCCCCTGGACAGGGAACACCGGGGAGCTGTTTTTT. V usage is TRBV7-9 and J usage is TRBJ2-2; 7 bases match TRBD1. The V gene's germline CDR1 is SEHNR and CDR2 FQNEAQ (reference sequence). This CDR3 is 15 amino acids long. Trimming removed 5 bases from V and 1 base from J; junction bases left unmatched: 4.

The chain joins TRBV7-8 to TRBJ1-1; TRBD1 agrees at 11 bases. Trimming took 1 base from V and 10 from J; bases not matched to a gene: 2. The CDR3 sequence is 13 residues long. Looked up from germline, CDR1 is SGHVS and CDR2 is FQNEAQ. This chain's CDR3 is CASSLEGTGGAFF. CDR3 in DNA: TGTGCCAGCAGCTTAGAAGGGACAGGGGGAGCTTTCTTT.

The chain recombines TRBV10-2 with TRBJ1-5; D not certain. This CDR3 is 13 amino acids long. From germline, CDR1 is WSHSY and CDR2 SAAADI. The germline V and J ends were trimmed by 7 bases and 3 bases, with 10 bases remaining between them. The CDR3: CASNAFSNQPQHF. The CDR3 bases are TGCGCCAGCAATGCGTTTTCCAATCAGCCCCAGCATTTT.

The chain carries TRBV5-1 and TRBJ1-2, with D possibly TRBD1 on 5 matching bases. CDR3 length: 14 amino acids. Germline CDR1 reads SGHRS; CDR2 reads YFSETQ. V was pared by 3 bases and J by 2 bases, with 11 bases between. The CDR3 DNA follows: TGCGCCAGCAGCTGGGGGAGGGGAAACTATGGCTACACCTTC. As protein: CASSWGRGNYGYTF.

The V gene is TRBV27, the J gene TRBJ2-3; the D gene is possibly TRBD1 (6 bases). Germline CDR1 is MNHEY and CDR2 is SMNVEV (reference sequence). This CDR3 spans 15 amino acids. Trimming left V 5 bases short and J 1 base short, with 13 bases between. In nucleotides, the CDR3 is TGTGCCAGCAGTGTAGGGGGACGGGGCACAGATACGCAGTATTTT. Translated: CASSVGGRGTDTQYF.

The V call is TRBV29-1, the J call TRBJ1-3; 8 nucleotides line up with TRBD1. This CDR3 has 14 amino acids. Germline-derived CDR1 and CDR2 are SQVTM and ANQGSEA. V trimming: 0 bases; J trimming: 6 bases; junction bases outside the gene matches: 4. The CDR3 DNA reads TGCAGCGTTGAAGACCGGACAGGGAAAAACACCATATATTTT. It specifies CSVEDRTGKNTIYF.

The J gene is TRBJ2-6, the V gene TRBV12-5; 9 positions agree with TRBD1. Germline lookup yields CDR1 LGHNT and CDR2 FRNRAP. The CDR3 runs to 17 residues. The V and J ends lost 6 bases and 4 bases, in that order; junction bases with no gene match: 10. CDR3 in amino acids: CASGQYRDRAGANVLTF. The DNA for the CDR3 is TGTGCTAGTGGCCAATACCGGGACAGGGCCGGGGCCAACGTCCTGACTTTC.

V gene TRBV28 combines with J gene TRBJ2-7; 7 bases fit TRBD1. From germline, CDR1 is MDHEN and CDR2 SYDVKM. The CDR3 is made up of 19 amino acids. V lost 7 bases, J lost 0 bases, and 21 bases stayed unmatched. CDR3 nucleotide sequence: TGTGCCAGCAAGCCCGGGACAGATGGCCAGGGCCTATTCTCCTACGAGCAGTACTTC. It codes for CASKPGTDGQGLFSYEQYF.

The chain joins TRBV7-2 to TRBJ1-3; no clear D. Germline-derived CDR1 and CDR2 are SGHTA and FQGNSA. The CDR3 runs to 15 residues. Trimming shortened V by 6 bases and J by 0 bases, and 12 bases separated the two germline ends. The CDR3 region has the DNA TGTGCCAGCAGTGAGGGATCCTTCTCTGGAAACACCATATATTTT. Translated: CASSEGSFSGNTIYF.

The chain carries TRBV5-5 and TRBJ2-1, with 10 bases that match TRBD2. The germline gives CDR1 SGHKS, CDR2 YYEKEE (reference sequence). There are 15 residues in the CDR3. Losses at the gene ends were 1 base for V and 6 bases for J; bases not matched to a gene: 4. The CDR3 nucleotides read TGTGCCAGCAGCTTGACTAGCGGGATCCCCAATGAGCAGTTCTTC. Protein product: CASSLTSGIPNEQFF.

J is TRBJ2-7 and V is TRBV14; possible D gene TRBD1, 6 bases. Trimming left V 3 bases short and J 0 bases short, with 9 bases between. Germline V lookup: CDR1 SGHDN, CDR2 FVKESK. CDR3 length equals 14 residues. CDR3 amino acids: CASSHGQSSYEQYF. The CDR3 DNA reads as TGTGCCAGCAGCCACGGACAGAGCTCCTACGAGCAGTACTTC.

The rearrangement links TRBV19 to TRBJ1-1; D is possibly TRBD1 (6 bases). The V end lost 5 bases, the J end lost 6 bases, and 16 bases lay between the germline ends. Germline V CDR1 and CDR2: LNHDA, SQIVND (reference sequence). The CDR3 has 14 amino acids. The CDR3 coding sequence is TGTGCCAGTAGTCCCCGGGGGGCGATGGCTGAAGCTTTCTTT. It is translated as CASSPRGAMAEAFF.

This sequence joins TRBV14 and TRBJ1-1; D unclear. Germline values: CDR1 SGHDN, CDR2 FVKESK. CDR3 length: 14 amino acids. V lost 1 base to trimming and J lost 5 bases, with 11 bases between them. CDR3 in amino acids: CASSQARLNTEAFF. Written as DNA, the CDR3 is TGTGCCAGCAGCCAAGCCCGACTCAATACTGAAGCTTTCTTT. The complete variable domain, with remaining parts taken from reference TRBV14 and TRBJ1-1, reads EAGVTQFPSHSVIEKGQTVTLRCDPISGHDNLYWYRRVMGKEIKFLLHFVKESKQDESGMPNNRFLAERTGGTYSTLKVQPAELEDSGVYFCASSQARLNTEAFFGQGTRLTVV.

The chain joins TRBV7-8 to TRBJ2-7, with unresolved D. There are 12 residues in the CDR3. V was trimmed by 3 bases and J by 6 bases, leaving 9 bases between them. Germline assignment: CDR1 SGHVS and CDR2 FQNEAQ. The CDR3 protein is CASSFGAREQYF. In nucleotides, the CDR3 is TGTGCCAGCAGCTTCGGTGCTCGCGAGCAGTACTTC.

The V gene is TRBV19, the J gene TRBJ2-5, with 8 bases lining up with TRBD1. V was pared by 7 bases and J by 7 bases, with 14 bases of the junction left unmatched. CDR1 is LNHDA, CDR2 SQIVND, per germline (reference sequence). The length of the CDR3 is 15 residues. CDR3: CASNNFGTGEMTQYF. Here the CDR3 DNA reads TGTGCCAGTAATAATTTCGGGACAGGAGAAATGACCCAGTACTTC.